This T cell receptor (beta chain) is from a study of spatial heterogeneity in lung cancer. Time point denoted: sample taken at primary tumor resection. Unsorted whole RNA of tumor, nontumor lung or frozen PBMC was sequenced. The CDR3 sequence is 16 residues long. V lost 1 base and J lost 5, with 15 bases in between. CDR1 and CDR2 from the germline V gene are LGHNA and YNFKEQ. This clonotype was counted only a few times. TCRdb ran MiXCR on the 5' RACE reads and lists one entry per CDR3 protein. Of about 21,000 distinct CDR3 sequences in the sample, 4.5% to 5% were seen once. The receptor comes from a male donor with early-stage non-small cell lung cancer. V usage is TRBV4-2 and J usage is TRBJ1-5; tentatively, D is TRBD1 (6 bases). Here the sequenced sample was PBMCs, taken at surgery. The CDR3 DNA sequence: TGTGCCAGCAGCCAAGGGGGGCAGGGGACGCATCAGCCCCAGCATTTT. This sequence encodes CASSQGGQGTHQPQHF.